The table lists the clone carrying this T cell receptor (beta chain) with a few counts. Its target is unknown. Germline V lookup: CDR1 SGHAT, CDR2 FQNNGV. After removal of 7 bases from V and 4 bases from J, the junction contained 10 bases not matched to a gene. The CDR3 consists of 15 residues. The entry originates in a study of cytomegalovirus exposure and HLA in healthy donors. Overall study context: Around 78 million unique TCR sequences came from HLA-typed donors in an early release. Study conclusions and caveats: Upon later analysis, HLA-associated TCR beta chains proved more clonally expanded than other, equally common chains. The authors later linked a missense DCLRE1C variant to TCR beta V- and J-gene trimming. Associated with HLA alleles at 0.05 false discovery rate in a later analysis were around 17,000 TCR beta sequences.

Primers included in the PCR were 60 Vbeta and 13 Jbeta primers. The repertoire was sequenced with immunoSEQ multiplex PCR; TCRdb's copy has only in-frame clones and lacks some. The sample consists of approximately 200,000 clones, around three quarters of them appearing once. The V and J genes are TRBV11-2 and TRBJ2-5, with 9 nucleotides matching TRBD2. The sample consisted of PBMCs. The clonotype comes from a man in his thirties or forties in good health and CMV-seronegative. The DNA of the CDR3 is TGTGCCAGCAAGTTATCAGCGGGGGGTTTAGAGACCCAGTACTTC. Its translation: CASKLSAGGLETQYF.